The present TCR beta chain was sequenced within a study of shared clonotypes between healthy human individuals (dated by TCRdb to the early 2020s). For the study in its entirety: The cohort included three men and a couple of women between 18 and 49 years of age. Between about 0.8 and 9.5 billion PBMCs per donor were obtained by leukapheresis. Blood TCR repertoires of roughly five healthy adults were deeply sequenced to estimate repertoire size and the extent of clonotype sharing between individuals. For each donor, three plates each were used for CD4 naive and CD4 memory, two plates were used for CD8 naive, and one plate was used for CD8 memory. Different laboratories and diverse techniques were used to prepare libraries and sequence TCR repertoires, to increase sequencing depth and limit assay-specific biases. Study-level results and caveats: Compared with non-shared clonotypes, clonotypes shared by all four sorted-subset donors had higher generation probabilities. Estimated clonotype richness was generally larger for naive than for memory subsets. Pairwise subsampling indicated that sequencing depth was expected to affect the degree of clonotype sharing among donors. Rarefaction of sorted-subset datasets indicated incomplete sequencing despite the large sequencing depth. Sampling was restricted to blood, and TCR repertoires in tissues likely differ from the TCR repertoires found in blood. Because the study included a small number of donors, the genetic and exposure-history diversity represented was limited. Across four donors, 4.5% to 6.5% of naive CD4, roughly 3.8% of naive CD8, 2% to 2.5% of memory CD4, and under 0.45% of memory CD8 clonotypes were shared.

From the germline V gene, CDR1 is SGHTA and CDR2 is FQGNSA. From the cysteine up to the phenylalanine, the CDR3 has a length of 18 residues. The sequence is cut down to CDR3 DNA, 54 bases in frame from base 1. V is cut by 2 bases and J by 0 bases, and the space between the germline ends is 17 bases. A word on this clone: The clone's antigen remains unknown. No much larger clone exists at a distance of one base, and base qualities are not known.

The donors were healthy, HIV-negative adults who had no recently reported acute infections or vaccinations. Every donor was a Caucasian adult residing in Nashville, Tennessee, USA. CD4+ T cells were enriched by magnetic negative selection; naive cells were then positively selected on CD45RA, and the negative fraction formed the memory subset. Blood was collected by leukapheresis, and PBMCs were isolated by Ficoll-Histopaque density gradient centrifugation and then cryopreserved in liquid nitrogen vapor phase. Analytical flow cytometry was used to check the purity and quantity of each magnetically sorted T cell population. From each sorted fraction, genomic DNA was isolated and quantified by UV absorbance on a Nanodrop 2000c. Using the deep immunoSEQ assay, TCR CDR3 regions were amplified from genomic DNA by multiplex PCR. Extracted genomic DNA from each cell subset was spread evenly across all wells of several immunoSEQ 96-well plates, with each plate serving as a replicate. For sorted subsets, around 200 ng genomic DNA, equal to 30,000 or so T cell genomes, was loaded into each replicate PCR. Purified libraries were measured with a Qubit 3.0 fluorometer, size-checked on a Bioanalyzer 2100, and measured again with the KAPA Library Quantification kit. Every immunoSEQ 96-well plate was sequenced on a separate single-read 150-cycle Illumina NextSeq 550 flow cell. Turning to the authors' computational methods: Because the immunoSEQ output included only junctional sequences and no quality scores, the filtering could not be the same as the filtering used for full-length reads. Sequences were annotated with PyIR, a Python wrapper for IgBLAST v1.9, using IMGT germline references to assign V/J genes and CDR3. Reads with weak V/J assignments (E-value above 1e-6), missing CDR3, stop codons, out-of-frame junctions, or ambiguous translated residues were removed. V3J clonotypes were defined as sequences sharing the same inferred V gene, J gene, and CDR3 amino acid sequence. The percentage overlap between two repertoires was calculated by dividing the number of shared unique clonotypes by the size of the smaller repertoire. RTK rarefaction, the Chao1 estimator, and Recon v2.1 estimates of unobserved clonotypes were used to assess repertoire richness. Generation probabilities were computed with OLGA for all TCRbeta clonotypes obtained by the gDNA method from a few donors. Imported from immuneACCESS, the table was reduced by TCRdb to in-frame sequences with V and J called. These copies leave out some clones; in studies compared against another copy, an unresolved V gene accounts for under half, and the cause of the remainder is not known. The V and J calls and clone size are taken from that table; D and trimming were inferred from the DNA. Recorded for this sample are some 2,400,000 clones; approximately 95% of them occurred a single time. The top ten clones comprise around 0.13% of the sample.

The sample comprised naive CD4+ T cells sorted from blood. The cell subset or site label, read with the paper, signifies: CD45RA+ positively selected. Here the chain combines TRBV7-2 and TRBJ2-4; a tentative D match to TRBD2 spans 6 bases. The TCR sequence derives from a man younger than 35 in good health. The CDR3 has the sequence CASSLRIVRDLAKNIQYF. The nucleotide sequence reads TGTGCCAGCAGCTTAAGAATAGTGCGGGACCTAGCCAAAAACATTCAGTACTTC. This CDR3, with the reference TRBV7-2 and TRBJ2-4 proteins standing in past its ends, gives the full variable domain GAGVSQSPSNKVTEKGKDVELRCDPISGHTALYWYRQSLGQGLEFLIYFQGNSAPDKSGLPSDRFSAERTGGSVSTLTIQRTQQEDSAVYLCASSLRIVRDLAKNIQYFGAGTRLSVL.